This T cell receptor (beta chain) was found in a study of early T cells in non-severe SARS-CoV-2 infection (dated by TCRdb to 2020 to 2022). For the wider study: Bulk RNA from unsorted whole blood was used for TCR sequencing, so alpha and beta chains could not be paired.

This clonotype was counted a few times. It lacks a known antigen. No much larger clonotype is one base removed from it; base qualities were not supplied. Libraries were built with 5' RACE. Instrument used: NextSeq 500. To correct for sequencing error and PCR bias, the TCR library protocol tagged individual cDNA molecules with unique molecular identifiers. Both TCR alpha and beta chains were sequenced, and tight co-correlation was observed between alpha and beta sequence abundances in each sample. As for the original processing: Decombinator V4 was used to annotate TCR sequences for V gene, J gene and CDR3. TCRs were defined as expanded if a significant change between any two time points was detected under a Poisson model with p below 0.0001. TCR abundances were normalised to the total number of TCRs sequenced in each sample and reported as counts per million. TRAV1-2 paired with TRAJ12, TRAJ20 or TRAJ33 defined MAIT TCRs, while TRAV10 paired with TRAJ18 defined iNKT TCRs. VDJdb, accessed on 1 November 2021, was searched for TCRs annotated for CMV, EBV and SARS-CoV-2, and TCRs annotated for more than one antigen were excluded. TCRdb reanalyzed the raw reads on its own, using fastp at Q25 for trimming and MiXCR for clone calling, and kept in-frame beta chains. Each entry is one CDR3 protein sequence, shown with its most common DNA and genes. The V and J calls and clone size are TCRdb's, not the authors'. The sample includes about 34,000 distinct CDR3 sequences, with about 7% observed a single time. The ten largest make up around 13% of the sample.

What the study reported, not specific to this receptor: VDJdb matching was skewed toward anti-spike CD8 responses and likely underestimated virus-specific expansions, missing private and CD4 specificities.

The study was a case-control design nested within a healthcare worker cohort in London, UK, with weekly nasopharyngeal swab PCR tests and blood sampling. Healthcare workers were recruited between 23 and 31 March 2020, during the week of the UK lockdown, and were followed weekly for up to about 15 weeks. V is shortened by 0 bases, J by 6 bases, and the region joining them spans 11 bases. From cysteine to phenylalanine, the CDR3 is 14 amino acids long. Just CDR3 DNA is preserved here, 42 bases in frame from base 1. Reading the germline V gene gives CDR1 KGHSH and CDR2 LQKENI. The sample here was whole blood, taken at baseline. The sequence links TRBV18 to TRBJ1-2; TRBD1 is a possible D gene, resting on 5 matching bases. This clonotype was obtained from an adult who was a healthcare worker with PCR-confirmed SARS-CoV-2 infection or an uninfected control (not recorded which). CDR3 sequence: CASSPPGTPHGYTF. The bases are TGTGCCAGCTCACCACCCGGGACGCCACATGGCTACACCTTC.